These 7 T cell receptor beta chains originate from one sample sequenced in a study of cytomegalovirus exposure and HLA in healthy donors. The PCR had 60 Vbeta and 13 Jbeta primers. The method was immunoSEQ multiplex PCR; TCRdb's version includes in-frame clones alone and lacks a portion of them. The sample records roughly 150,000 clones, over 70% being singletons. Source material: PBMCs. These receptor sequences come from a middle-aged man in good health and CMV-seropositive.

This chain joins TRBV7-2 and TRBJ1-1, with D unclear. V lost 5 bases to trimming and J lost 2 bases, with 9 bases between them. CDR1 is SGHTA and CDR2 is FQGNSA in the germline V gene. This CDR3 is built from 13 residues. CDR3 sequence reads: CASSLVRNTEAFF. The DNA of the CDR3 is TGTGCCAGCAGCCTCGTCAGAAACACTGAAGCTTTCTTT. Supplemented by reference TRBV7-2 and TRBJ1-1, the full variable domain reads GAGVSQSPSNKVTEKGKDVELRCDPISGHTALYWYRQSLGQGLEFLIYFQGNSAPDKSGLPSDRFSAERTGGSVSTLTIQRTQQEDSAVYLCASSLVRNTEAFFGQGTRLTVV.

This clone came up a few times. The rearrangement links TRBV6-1 to TRBJ1-5, with a weak D call TRBD1 (5 bases). Trimming removed 3 bases at V and 11 bases at J, with 20 bases between. Per germline, CDR1 MNHNS and CDR2 SASEGT. This CDR3 contains 15 residues. The CDR3 DNA sequence: TGTGCCAGCAGTGACCCGACAGCCCCCCGTGGGGCCCAGCATTTT. This gives the protein CASSDPTAPRGAQHF.

V and J are TRBV11-2 and TRBJ2-7; D call uncertain. The CDR3 consists of 13 residues. V shed 5 bases and J shed 3 bases, with 11 bases lying between them. Germline V CDR1 and CDR2: SGHAT, FQNNGV. CDR3 in amino acids: CASSPLRNYEQYF. The CDR3 DNA reads as TGTGCCAGCAGCCCCCTCAGGAACTACGAGCAGTACTTC.

There are a few counts of this clone. The chain couples TRBV27 to TRBJ2-3; 10 bases map to TRBD2. J was trimmed by 11 bases and V by 4 bases; bases with no gene match: 12. This CDR3 has 15 residues. Germline assignment: CDR1 MNHEY and CDR2 SMNVEV (reference sequence). The CDR3 DNA sequence: TGTGCCAGCAGTTGGTCCAGCGGGGGGGCCCGTAAGCAGTATTTT. The encoded protein is CASSWSSGGARKQYF.

This rearrangement joins TRBV27 to TRBJ2-7, with 8 bases lining up with TRBD2. Germline-derived CDR1 and CDR2 are MNHEY and SMNVEV (reference sequence). After removal of 6 bases from V and 2 bases from J, the junction contained 6 bases not matched to a gene. CDR3 size: 14 residues. Written as DNA, the CDR3 is TGTGCCAGCAGCCCGGGACTAGGACCCTACGAGCAGTACTTC. Translation: CASSPGLGPYEQYF.

This clone appeared once. The chain links TRBV28 to TRBJ2-7, with a tentative D call TRBD2 (5 bases). Trimming removed 5 bases from V and 12 bases from J, with 26 bases in between. Germline CDR1 and CDR2: MDHEN and SYDVKM. This CDR3 comprises 15 residues. The CDR3 spells CASSPSHSGIPQTYF. The CDR3 DNA reads TGTGCCAGCAGTCCTTCTCACTCGGGGATACCCCAAACGTACTTC.

The CDR3 region is CASSLGGGFSYEQYF. DNA for the CDR3: TGTGCCAGCAGCTTAGGGGGGGGTTTCTCCTACGAGCAGTACTTC. The gene calls are TRBV7-9 and TRBJ2-7, with TRBD2 matching over 7 bases. Germline assignment: CDR1 SEHNR and CDR2 FQNEAQ (reference sequence). Trimming removed 1 base from V and 0 bases from J; junction bases left unmatched: 3. The CDR3 consists of 15 residues.